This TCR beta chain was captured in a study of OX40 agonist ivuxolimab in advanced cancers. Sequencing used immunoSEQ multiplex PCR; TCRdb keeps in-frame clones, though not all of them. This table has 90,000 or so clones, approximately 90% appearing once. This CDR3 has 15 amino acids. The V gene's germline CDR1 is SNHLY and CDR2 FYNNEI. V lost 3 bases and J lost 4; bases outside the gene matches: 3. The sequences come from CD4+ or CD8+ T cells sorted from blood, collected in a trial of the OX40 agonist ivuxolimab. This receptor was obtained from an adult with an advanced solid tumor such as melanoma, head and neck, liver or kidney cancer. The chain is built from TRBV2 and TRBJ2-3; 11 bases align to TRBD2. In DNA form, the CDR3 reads TGTGCCAGCAGTGAGCTAGCGGGGGGCGCAGATACGCAGTATTTT. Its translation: CASSELAGGADTQYF. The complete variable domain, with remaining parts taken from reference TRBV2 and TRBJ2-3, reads EPEVTQTPSHQVTQMGQEVILRCVPISNHLYFYWYRQILGQKVEFLVSFYNNEISEKSEIFDDQFSVERPDGSNFTLKIRSTKLEDSAMYFCASSELAGGADTQYFGPGTRLTVL.